One and the same sample provided the 15 T cell receptor beta chains below, sequenced in a study of vaccination and CD4 T cells after COVID-19. Described treatment: approximately nine-day PBMC culture with coronavirus spike peptide pools or control peptides (ViraFEST assay). No cognate antigen is known for these TCRs. Cultured CD4+ T cells had their DNA profiled by the Oncomine TCR Beta short-read assay. From the PCR reads, TCRdb called clonotypes with MiXCR, one entry per CDR3 protein. The data hold approximately 7,000 distinct CDR3 sequences, with less than 30% observed a single time. This specimen was CD4+ T cells from blood, cultured in vitro, taken after SARS-CoV-2 vaccination. Source of these receptors: a human donor who had recovered from COVID-19.

This chain uses TRBV28 with TRBJ1-5, with 7 bases identical to TRBD1. Germline CDR1 and CDR2: MDHEN and SYDVKM. This CDR3 spans 17 amino acids. V was clipped by 6 bases and J by 3 bases; unmatched bases: 14. CDR3 protein: CASRFGGRGPDNQPQHF. The DNA of the CDR3 is TGTGCCAGCAGATTCGGCGGGAGGGGGCCCGACAATCAGCCCCAGCATTTT.

This clonotype has a handful of counts. This chain uses TRBV20-1 with TRBJ2-6, with TRBD2 identical over 7 bases. Per the germline V gene, CDR1 is DFQATT and CDR2 is SNEGSKA (reference sequence). The CDR3 consists of 15 residues. V trimming: 7 bases; J trimming: 0 bases; junction bases outside the gene matches: 6. The CDR3 here is CSGRGDSSGANVLTF. The CDR3 DNA reads TGCAGTGGCCGGGGGGATAGCTCTGGGGCCAACGTCCTGACTTTC.

The J gene is TRBJ2-7, the V gene TRBV6-5; 10 nucleotides agree with TRBD1. Unmatched junction bases numbered 5, after V lost 3 bases and J lost 3 bases. The CDR3 runs to 15 residues. CDR1 is MNHEY and CDR2 is SVGAGI in the germline V gene. DNA of the CDR3: TGTGCCAGCAGTTATTCGACAGGGGGCCTCTACGAGCAGTACTTC. Its protein is CASSYSTGGLYEQYF.

The sample holds a few counts of this clonotype. The chain couples TRBV6-5 to TRBJ2-3; D remains ambiguous. V dropped 6 bases and J dropped 0 bases, with 4 bases sitting between them. The V gene's germline CDR1 is MNHEY and CDR2 SVGAGI. The CDR3 contains 12 residues. The CDR3 reads CASRYSTDTQYF. CDR3 bases: TGTGCCAGCAGATACAGCACAGATACGCAGTATTTT.

Within the sample, this clonotype is medium-sized. The CDR3 loop reads CSARYLARQTQYF. In DNA, the CDR3 is TGCAGTGCTAGGTACCTAGCTCGGCAGACCCAGTACTTC. V is TRBV20-1 and J is TRBJ2-5, with D perhaps TRBD2 (5 bases). Germline loops: CDR1 DFQATT, CDR2 SNEGSKA (reference sequence). The CDR3 totals 13 residues. With 3 bases removed from V and 6 bases from J, the gap between germline ends came to 14 bases.

The rearrangement uses TRBV7-3 and TRBJ2-7; 9 bases fit TRBD1. The germline CDR1 and CDR2 sequences are SGHTA and FQGTGA. This CDR3 contains 16 residues. With 0 bases clipped from V and 3 bases from J, the junction kept 6 bases outside the gene matches. In DNA form, the CDR3 reads TGTGCCAGCAGCTTAACGGACAGGGGATGGGTCTACGAGCAGTACTTC. Protein: CASSLTDRGWVYEQYF.

This clonotype is medium-sized in the sample. The chain is built from TRBV6-1 and TRBJ2-3; the match to TRBD2 covers 11 bases. V dropped 6 bases and J dropped 0; count of bases not matched to a gene: 14. This CDR3 contains 19 residues. Germline V gives CDR1 MNHNS, CDR2 SASEGT. The CDR3 sequence: CASSAGLAGGGTSTDTQYF. The CDR3 nucleotides are TGTGCCAGCAGCGCTGGGCTAGCGGGGGGAGGTACTAGCACAGATACGCAGTATTTT.

The chain joins TRBV7-9 to TRBJ1-2; TRBD1 aligns across 7 bases. Trimming at V came to 0 bases and at J to 3 bases, leaving 10 bases not matched to a gene. Germline CDR1 and CDR2: SEHNR and FQNEAQ (reference sequence). The CDR3 length is 17 residues. The CDR3 spells CASSLAPGNRGDYGYTF. As DNA, the CDR3 is TGTGCCAGCAGCTTAGCTCCCGGGAACAGGGGTGACTATGGCTACACCTTC.

The chain joins TRBV5-5 to TRBJ2-7; 8 nucleotides agree with TRBD1. Per germline, CDR1 SGHKS and CDR2 YYEKEE (reference sequence). CDR3 size: 14 residues. The trim removed 0 bases at V and 6 bases at J, leaving 5 bases unmatched. In DNA, the CDR3 is TGTGCCAGCAGCTTGGTCCCAGGGGGCTCCGAGCAGTACTTC. It yields the protein CASSLVPGGSEQYF.

The rearrangement joins TRBV19 to TRBJ1-2; possibly TRBD1 for D (6 bases). The CDR3 is 13 residues long. The germline gives CDR1 LNHDA, CDR2 SQIVND (reference sequence). The ends were cut back, 3 bases at V and 4 bases at J, with 9 bases in the middle. CDR3 sequence: CASSIGQFYGYTF. The CDR3 DNA is TGTGCCAGTAGTATTGGACAGTTCTATGGCTACACCTTC.

This clonotype is judged medium-sized. J is TRBJ1-1 and V is TRBV7-2, with 9 bases identical to TRBD1. Unmatched junction bases numbered 6, after V lost 5 bases and J lost 5 bases. The length of the CDR3 is 14 residues. CDR1 is SGHTA, CDR2 FQGNSA, per germline. Written as DNA, the CDR3 is TGTGCCAGCAGCCCCGGGACAGGGAGAACTGAAGCTTTCTTT. This translates into CASSPGTGRTEAFF.

The chain recombines TRBV11-2 with TRBJ1-5; unclear D gene. The V end lost 0 bases, the J end lost 0 bases, and 6 bases lay between the germline ends. The CDR3 has 15 residues. Germline assignment: CDR1 SGHAT and CDR2 FQNNGV. The chain's CDR3 is CASSLEGDSNQPQHF. The CDR3 nucleotides read TGTGCCAGCAGCTTAGAGGGAGATAGCAATCAGCCCCAGCATTTT.

The DNA of the CDR3 is TGCGCCAGCAGCCAGGACGACAGGGGACTTTCACCCCTCCACTTT. Its protein product is CASSQDDRGLSPLHF. The rearrangement joins TRBV4-1 to TRBJ1-6; TRBD1 agrees at 8 bases. Trimming took 3 bases from V and 9 from J; bases not matched to a gene: 7. Per germline, CDR1 MGHRA and CDR2 YSYEKL. The CDR3 has 15 amino acids.

Relative to its sample, this clonotype is large. The gene calls are TRBV7-9 and TRBJ1-1; tentative D call: TRBD1 (5 bases). Trimming left V 5 bases short and J 4 bases short, with 14 bases between. The CDR3 totals 14 residues. Per the germline V gene, CDR1 is SEHNR and CDR2 is FQNEAQ (reference sequence). The CDR3 coding sequence is TGTGCCAGCAGCCCCTTGGGGCGCAGCACTGAAGCTTTCTTT. The encoded protein is CASSPLGRSTEAFF.

As concerns this clonotype: A much larger clone differs from this one at a single base, so this may be a read error. This sequence joins TRBV20-1 and TRBJ2-5; 7 nucleotides line up with TRBD2. The CDR3 runs 14 residues. CDR1 DFQATT and CDR2 SNEGSKA come from the germline V gene (reference sequence). Losses at the gene ends were 1 base for V and 5 bases for J; bases not matched to a gene: 7. Here the CDR3 DNA reads TGCAGTGCTAGAGTCCTAGCGGATGGTGAGACCCAGTACTTC. Translating gives CSARVLADGETQYF.